The next 3 T cell receptor beta chains were all read from a single sample in a study of T cell clusters in autoimmune cytopenias. With the multiplex PCR reads reprocessed, TCRdb shows one record per CDR3 protein and no DNA. The sample has 3 distinct CDR3 sequences. Material: peripheral blood. Receptors were obtained from a human donor in good health. This table probably holds off-target reads from a library built for another chain.

This clonotype ranks as hyperexpanded (1% or more) in terms of frequency. The rearrangement links TRBV29-1 to TRBJ2-3; the TCRdb call, TRBD2, lacks DNA for checking. CDR1 and CDR2 (germline): SQVTM, ANQGSEA. There are 15 residues in the CDR3. The CDR3 here is CSVEDSGRAPDTQYF.

This clonotype is called hyperexpanded based on its frequency. The CDR3 loop reads CSVDLGKGNNEQFF. The chain uses TRBV29-1 and TRBJ2-1; the TCRdb call, TRBD2, lacks DNA for checking. The CDR3 spans 14 residues. Per germline, CDR1 SQVTM and CDR2 ANQGSEA.

Judged by frequency, this clonotype is hyperexpanded. This sequence joins TRBV12-3 or TRBV12-4 and TRBJ2-6; TCRdb reports TRBD1, a call that lacks DNA to check it against. The CDR3 sequence is 16 residues long. CDR3 sequence: CASSFTGSSGANVLTF.